Below are 19 T cell receptor beta chains sequenced from a single sample in a study of early T cells in non-severe SARS-CoV-2 infection. TCRdb re-called the 5' RACE reads with MiXCR, one entry per CDR3 protein. This sample has about 59,000 distinct CDR3 sequences, with 9.5% to 15% found just once. The sample was whole blood. Every receptor here comes from an adult who was a healthcare worker with PCR-confirmed SARS-CoV-2 infection or an uninfected control (not recorded which).

A remark on this clonotype: This may be a read error: a much more frequent sequence differs by one nucleotide. Likely a read error: the CDR3 ends without its conserved phenylalanine or tryptophan. The CDR3 coding sequence is TGTGCCAGCAGTTTGGGCGCGGGGGCCCACGAGCAGTACTCC. Translated, it gives CASSLGAGAHEQYS. The rearrangement links TRBV12-3 or TRBV12-4 to TRBJ2-7, with D possibly matching TRBD2 (7 bases). The V gene lost 3 bases and the J gene lost 5 bases, with 14 bases spanning the gap. The CDR3 contains 14 residues.

CDR3 DNA: TGTGCCAGCAGCTCACAGGGGAGTGGCTACACCTTC. This translates into CASSSQGSGYTF. The chain uses TRBV7-8 and TRBJ1-2; 7 positions match TRBD1. V lost 4 bases, J lost 7 bases, and 3 bases stayed unmatched. Germline V CDR1 and CDR2: SGHVS, FQNEAQ. This CDR3 contains 12 residues.

The chain uses TRBV24-1 and TRBJ2-1; TRBD1 or TRBD2 may be the D gene (7 bases each). CDR3 size: 14 residues. The germline CDR1 and CDR2 sequences are KGHDR and SFDVKD. Trimming shortened V by 3 bases and J by 8 bases, and 13 bases separated the two germline ends. DNA of the CDR3: TGTGCCACCAGTGATGCGACAGGGAGGGATGAGCAGTTCTTC. It codes for CATSDATGRDEQFF.

The genes are TRBV24-1 and TRBJ2-3; TRBD1 might be the D (5 bases). Germline loops: CDR1 KGHDR, CDR2 SFDVKD. There are 13 residues in the CDR3. The V end was cut by 7 bases, the J end by 2 bases, with 9 bases between. CDR3 coding DNA: TGTGCCACCAGAGACAGAGTCACAGATACGCAGTATTTT. Translated, it gives CATRDRVTDTQYF.

The chain employs TRBV29-1 and TRBJ2-5, with 8 nucleotides matching TRBD1. V lost 7 bases and J lost 3; bases outside the gene matches: 1. Germline V gene lookup returns CDR1 SQVTM and CDR2 ANQGSEA. The CDR3 runs 11 residues. The CDR3, as DNA: TGCAGCGCGGGACAGGAAGAGACCCAGTACTTC. This codes for CSAGQEETQYF.

Only a few counts were recorded for this clonotype. The J gene is TRBJ2-1, the V gene TRBV7-9, with D possibly being TRBD2 (7 bases). Per the germline V gene, CDR1 is SEHNR and CDR2 is FQNEAQ (reference sequence). The CDR3 totals 16 residues. V lost 2 bases, J lost 7 bases, and 18 bases lay in between. The CDR3 sequence: CASSLSGGLITNEQFF. The CDR3, as DNA: TGTGCCAGCAGCTTATCCGGGGGGCTCATAACGAATGAGCAGTTCTTC.

The V call is TRBV29-1, the J call TRBJ2-1; 11 positions match TRBD2. Germline V gene sequence: CDR1 SQVTM, CDR2 ANQGSEA. The CDR3 spans 14 residues. The junction had 0 bases not matched to a gene; V was cut back by 1 base and J by 4 bases. CDR3 residues: CSVEGLAGYNEQFF. CDR3 nucleotide sequence: TGCAGCGTTGAAGGACTAGCGGGGTACAATGAGCAGTTCTTC.

There are many counts of this clonotype. V is TRBV12-3 or TRBV12-4 and J is TRBJ2-3; no clear D. The CDR3 loop spans 11 amino acids. V was trimmed by 3 bases and J by 7 bases, leaving 5 bases between them. The CDR3 is CASSFGNTQYF. The CDR3, as DNA: TGTGCCAGCAGTTTCGGAAATACGCAGTATTTT.

V and J are TRBV20-1 and TRBJ2-3; D unclear. The CDR3 has 13 amino acids. Deletions cut 5 bases from V and 5 bases from J, with 14 bases between. Per the germline V gene, CDR1 is DFQATT and CDR2 is SNEGSKA (reference sequence). The CDR3 protein is CSADKRPGDTQYF. In nucleotides, the CDR3 is TGCAGTGCTGACAAACGACCCGGAGATACGCAGTATTTT.

This chain connects TRBV11-2 to TRBJ2-1; D unclear. This CDR3 spans 13 amino acids. Germline values: CDR1 SGHAT, CDR2 FQNNGV. The V end was cut by 0 bases, the J end by 8 bases, with 8 bases between. CDR3 protein: CASSLDPKDEQFF. The CDR3 DNA reads TGTGCCAGCAGCTTAGACCCCAAAGATGAGCAGTTCTTC.

This chain joins TRBV11-2 and TRBJ2-3; TRBD1 is a possible D gene (5 bases). Deletions cut 5 bases from V and 8 bases from J, with 11 bases between. Germline loops: CDR1 SGHAT, CDR2 FQNNGV. This CDR3 contains 12 residues. CDR3 amino acids: CASSPLQGTQYF. The CDR3 nucleotides read TGTGCCAGCAGCCCCTTGCAGGGTACGCAGTATTTT.

This chain connects TRBV6-1 to TRBJ1-1; maybe TRBD1 (6 bases). The CDR3 totals 13 residues. In germline, CDR1 is MNHNS, CDR2 SASEGT. The V end lost 6 bases, the J end lost 5 bases, and 13 bases lay between the germline ends. This CDR3 is CASSYGQRTEAFF. Here the CDR3 DNA reads TGTGCCAGCAGCTACGGACAGAGGACTGAAGCTTTCTTT.

A few counts support this clonotype. The chain has TRBV13 and TRBJ1-4; D possibly corresponds to TRBD1 (6 bases). Per germline, CDR1 PRHDT and CDR2 FYEKMQ (reference sequence). The CDR3 consists of 14 residues. Trimming took off 5 bases at V and 5 bases at J, with 12 bases between the two ends. The CDR3 loop is CASSPQGTNEKLFF. The CDR3 region has the DNA TGTGCCAGCAGCCCCCAAGGGACAAATGAAAAACTGTTTTTT.

This rearrangement joins TRBV10-3 to TRBJ1-2; 7 bases match TRBD1. Germline CDR1 is ENHRY and CDR2 is SYGVKD. The CDR3 consists of 13 residues. After removal of 7 bases from V and 7 bases from J, the junction contained 9 bases not matched to a gene. CDR3 region: CAITTDRVGGYTF. DNA for the CDR3: TGTGCCATCACCACCGACAGGGTTGGTGGCTACACCTTC.

This clonotype was counted many times. The chain couples TRBV6-4 to TRBJ2-1; 10 bases are shared with TRBD2. The CDR3 is made up of 15 amino acids. Germline V gene data show CDR1 as MRHNA and CDR2 as SNTAGT. The V segment lost 4 bases and the J segment 1 base; nucleotides outside the gene matches: 1. The CDR3 coding sequence is TGTGCCAGCAGTGCACTAGCGGGGTCCTACAATGAGCAGTTCTTC. Its translation is CASSALAGSYNEQFF.

This clonotype was counted at least ten times. This rearrangement joins TRBV7-9 to TRBJ2-5; no reliable D call. Germline V gene sequence: CDR1 SEHNR, CDR2 FQNEAQ (reference sequence). V was trimmed by 1 base and J by 2 bases, leaving 8 bases between them. The CDR3 spans 14 residues. CDR3 sequence (DNA): TGTGCCAGCAGCTTAGAAAACTATCAAGAGACCCAGTACTTC. This gives the protein CASSLENYQETQYF.

The V and J genes are TRBV30 and TRBJ2-2; D is unresolved. The length of the CDR3 is 11 residues. Trimming left V 0 bases short and J 7 bases short, with 3 bases between. Germline assignment: CDR1 GTSNPN and CDR2 SVGIG (reference sequence). CDR3 in amino acids: CAWSVGGELFF. DNA for the CDR3: TGTGCCTGGAGTGTCGGCGGGGAGCTGTTTTTT.

V usage is TRBV29-1 and J usage is TRBJ1-2; D is unresolved. V lost 0 bases, J lost 8 bases, and 13 bases lay in between. Germline loops: CDR1 SQVTM, CDR2 ANQGSEA. The CDR3 runs 13 residues. CDR3 sequence reads: CSVEDPSAPGYTF. The CDR3 DNA is TGCAGCGTTGAAGATCCTTCTGCACCCGGCTACACCTTC.

This clonotype has more than one count but fewer than ten. Relative to the germline gene, one junction end is altered; a read error may explain this. V usage is TRBV7-7 and J usage is TRBJ2-7; D is undetermined. CDR1 is SSHAT, CDR2 FNYEAQ, per germline (reference sequence). CDR3 size: 13 residues. Written as DNA, the CDR3 is TGTGCTAGCAGCCCTACGACTGGAAACGAGCAGTACTTC. Its translation: CASSPTTGNEQYF.